The 13 T cell receptor beta chains below come from one sample, sequenced in a study of metastatic and nonmetastatic thyroid tumors. TCRdb re-called clones from the PCR reads using MiXCR. The profile shows over 30,000 clones, approximately 17% of them singletons. None of the patients had undergone any treatment ahead of thyroid surgery. Specimen: tumor tissue. The receptors stem from a female donor with papillary thyroid cancer or a benign thyroid nodule (not recorded which). Some clones in this sample may be carry-over from other donors' samples.

This clone was seen ten or more times. The V and J genes are TRBV4-2 and TRBJ2-7; tentatively, D is TRBD1 or TRBD2 (6 bases each). Trimming shortened V by 0 bases and J by 2 bases, and 11 bases separated the two germline ends. Looked up from germline, CDR1 is LGHNA and CDR2 is YNFKEQ. The CDR3 is made up of 15 amino acids. CDR3 protein: CASSQDGGGAYEQYF. For the CDR3, the DNA is TGTGCCAGCAGCCAAGATGGAGGGGGTGCCTACGAGCAGTACTTC.

A word on this clone: A much more abundant neighbour one base away suggests this may be a read error. The chain joins TRBV6-1 to TRBJ2-3; D is perhaps TRBD1 (6 bases). Germline lookup yields CDR1 MNHNS and CDR2 SASEGT. The CDR3 is 10 residues long. The CDR3 sequence: CASSRGTQCF. The CDR3 coding sequence is TGTGCCAGCTCGAGGGGGACGCAGTGTTTT.

A note on this clone: At one end the junction does not follow the germline gene, possibly because of a read error. The rearrangement links TRBV28 to TRBJ1-4, with 7 bases fitting TRBD1. The CDR3 is 14 residues long. Per germline, CDR1 MDHEN and CDR2 SYDVKM. Here the CDR3 reads CASSRTGWNEKLFF. CDR3 nucleotide sequence: TGTGCTAGCAGTAGGACAGGATGGAATGAAAAACTGTTTTTT.

This clone came up many times. The rearrangement joins TRBV30 to TRBJ2-7; 15 positions agree with TRBD2. Germline values: CDR1 GTSNPN, CDR2 SVGIG (reference sequence). This CDR3 spans 17 amino acids. The junction had 7 bases not matched to a gene; V was cut back by 3 bases and J by 1 base. CDR3 sequence reads: CAWSAGTSGRSSYEQYF. CDR3 bases: TGTGCCTGGAGCGCTGGGACTAGCGGGAGGTCTTCCTACGAGCAGTACTTC.

This clone was observed at least ten times. The rearrangement joins TRBV2 to TRBJ2-2; TRBD1 matches at 8 bases. This CDR3 contains 16 residues. Trimming removed 5 bases from V and 4 bases from J; junction bases left unmatched: 9. The germline CDR1 and CDR2 sequences are SNHLY and FYNNEI. The CDR3 spells CASSPQGAGGTGELFF. In DNA form, the CDR3 reads TGTGCCAGCAGTCCCCAGGGGGCCGGTGGCACCGGGGAGCTGTTTTTT.

This clone showed up many times. The chain has TRBV7-2 and TRBJ1-1, with D unclear. The CDR3 length is 15 residues. Germline V lookup: CDR1 SGHTA, CDR2 FQGNSA. V lost 5 bases, J lost 0 bases, and 13 bases lay in between. This chain's CDR3 is CASSPQHLLNTEAFF. The CDR3 DNA reads as TGTGCCAGCAGCCCACAACACCTTCTGAACACTGAAGCTTTCTTT.

This clone was counted only a few times. The chain uses TRBV6-5 and TRBJ2-7; D gene unclear. V was cut by 3 bases and J by 3 bases, with 15 bases left in between. Germline CDR1 is MNHEY and CDR2 is SVGAGI. The CDR3 consists of 15 residues. The CDR3 coding sequence is TGTGCCAGCAGTTATCCGGAAGCGTTAGACTACGAGCAGTACTTC. Translation: CASSYPEALDYEQYF.

This clone was seen repeatedly, ten times or more. The V call is TRBV12-3 or TRBV12-4, the J call TRBJ2-7; D possibly corresponds to TRBD1 (6 bases). The CDR3 runs to 13 residues. The V gene lost 5 bases and the J gene lost 6 bases, with 14 bases spanning the gap. The CDR3 DNA is TGTGCCAGCAGTAACAGGGCCGCTGTCGAGCAGTACTTC. Its translation is CASSNRAAVEQYF.

The chain links TRBV19 to TRBJ2-1; D could derive from TRBD1 or TRBD2 (7 bases each). Germline CDR1 and CDR2: LNHDA and SQIVND (reference sequence). The V gene lost 6 bases and the J gene lost 10 bases, with 22 bases spanning the gap. CDR3 size: 15 residues. The CDR3 sequence: CASRETGRGTGEQFF. CDR3 sequence (DNA): TGTGCCAGTAGAGAGACAGGGAGGGGGACCGGGGAGCAGTTCTTC.

V and J are TRBV3-1 and TRBJ2-2, with D possibly TRBD1 on 5 matching bases. CDR1 LGHDT and CDR2 YNNKEL come from the germline V gene (reference sequence). This CDR3 region has 14 residues. With 3 bases removed from V and 6 bases from J, the gap between germline ends came to 11 bases. CDR3 coding DNA: TGTGCCAGCAGCCAGAGTCAGGGATCCGGGGAGCTGTTTTTT. Its translation is CASSQSQGSGELFF.

Only a few counts were recorded for this clone. A much larger clone differs from this one at a single base, so this may be a read error. The CDR3 DNA sequence: TGTGCCAGCAGTTTCCCCCCCTACAATGAGCATTTCTTC. This codes for CASSFPPYNEHFF. The J gene is TRBJ2-1, the V gene TRBV12-3 or TRBV12-4; D gene uncertain. CDR3 length equals 13 residues.

This clone was recorded at least ten times. The gene calls are TRBV6-2 or TRBV6-3 and TRBJ1-1; possible D gene TRBD1, 6 bases. Looked up from germline, CDR1 is MNHEY and CDR2 is SVGEGT. Trimming took 6 bases from V and 1 from J, leaving 15 bases between them. The length of the CDR3 is 15 residues. The CDR3 DNA reads TGTGCCAGCAGAACTAGCGGGACACGGAACACTGAAGCTTTCTTT. It specifies CASRTSGTRNTEAFF.

In this sample, this clone turned up many times. At one boundary the junction diverges from the germline segment, which might be a read error. The identical CDR3 is also encoded by other nucleotide sequences in the sample. The chain recombines TRBV7-2 with TRBJ2-1; 7 bases are shared with TRBD1. CDR1 and CDR2 from the germline V gene are SGHTA and FQGNSA. The CDR3 has 15 residues. CDR3 protein: CASRDSGGTYNEQFF. CDR3 nucleotide sequence: TGCGCCAGCAGAGACTCAGGGGGAACCTACAATGAGCAGTTCTTC.